The 15 T cell receptor beta chains below come from one sample, sequenced in a study of blood T cell repertoires in COVID-19. The table came from immunoSEQ multiplex PCR; TCRdb's copy has only in-frame clones and leaves some out. The sample has 150,000 to 200,000 clones, more than 75% seen once; the top ten hold 2% to 3%. Sequenced sample: peripheral blood. The receptors here all came from a woman aged 80 or over with COVID-19, enrolled during active disease.

The V and J genes are TRBV28 and TRBJ1-4, with D perhaps TRBD1 (6 bases). CDR3 length: 16 amino acids. Germline values: CDR1 MDHEN, CDR2 SYDVKM. V lost 4 bases, J lost 7 bases, and 19 bases lay in between. The DNA for the CDR3 is TGTGCCAGCAGTTCCGCCCAGTTGCAGGGGAGTGAAAAACTGTTTTTT. Its protein is CASSSAQLQGSEKLFF.

The CDR3 protein is CASSPGSIGQLNTGELFF. CDR3 nucleotide sequence: TGTGCCAGCTCACCAGGGTCGATCGGACAGCTTAACACCGGGGAGCTGTTTTTT. V usage is TRBV18 and J usage is TRBJ2-2, with D possibly TRBD1 on 6 matching bases. Trimming took off 2 bases at V and 2 bases at J, with 18 bases between the two ends. Germline lookup yields CDR1 KGHSH and CDR2 LQKENI. This CDR3 comprises 18 residues.

This clone has only one observation. This chain joins TRBV5-1 and TRBJ1-1; D uncertain. The ends were cut back, 2 bases at V and 2 bases at J, with 16 bases in the middle. This CDR3 is built from 16 residues. Germline-derived CDR1 and CDR2 are SGHRS and YFSETQ. The CDR3: CASSLGLQPLNTEAFF. Here the CDR3 DNA reads TGCGCCAGCAGCTTAGGTTTACAGCCCCTAAACACTGAAGCTTTCTTT.

The chain combines TRBV1 with TRBJ2-1; the DNA was not used to check the table's D call, TRBD2. TRBV1 is tagged as a pseudogene. The CDR3 length is 17 residues. The CDR3 sequence is CTSSQVPIAGGPREQFF. DNA of the CDR3: TGCACCAGCAGCCAAGTGCCAATAGCGGGAGGGCCTAGAGAGCAGTTCTTC.

The chain combines TRBV19 with TRBJ1-1, with 7 bases identical to TRBD1. This CDR3 comprises 14 residues. J gave up 7 bases and V 3 bases, and 8 bases lay outside the gene matches. Germline V gene lookup returns CDR1 LNHDA and CDR2 SQIVND (reference sequence). This chain's CDR3 is CASSIRRGPGEAFF. The CDR3 DNA is TGTGCCAGTAGTATTCGGAGGGGGCCTGGTGAAGCTTTCTTT.

This chain joins TRBV28 and TRBJ2-5; a possible D gene is TRBD2 (6 bases). Trimming pared 5 bases from V and 1 base from J, leaving 14 bases between. Per the germline V gene, CDR1 is MDHEN and CDR2 is SYDVKM. The CDR3 spans 15 residues. The CDR3 region is CASSQWGDFQETQYF. In DNA, the CDR3 is TGTGCCAGCAGTCAATGGGGGGACTTCCAAGAGACCCAGTACTTC. The variable domain in full, with the rest retrieved from reference TRBV28 and TRBJ2-5, is DVKVTQSSRYLVKRTGEKVFLECVQDMDHENMFWYRQDPGLGLRLIYFSYDVKMKEKGDIPEGYSVSREKKERFSLILESASTNQTSMYLCASSQWGDFQETQYFGPGTRLLVL.

The genes are TRBV6-5 and TRBJ1-2; weak D call: TRBD1 (5 bases). CDR3 length: 14 residues. Deletions cut 0 bases from V and 4 bases from J, with 9 bases between. In germline, CDR1 is MNHEY, CDR2 SVGAGI. The CDR3 is CASSYSVTVYGYTF. CDR3 nucleotides: TGTGCCAGCAGTTACTCGGTGACAGTCTATGGCTACACCTTC.

The J gene is TRBJ2-7, the V gene TRBV24-1, with 10 bases that match TRBD1. V shed 4 bases and J 7 bases; nucleotides not matched to a gene: 9. Germline CDR1 is KGHDR and CDR2 is SFDVKD. The CDR3 is 15 residues long. Here the CDR3 DNA reads TGTGCCACCAGTGAGTCCGGGACAGGGGCGGAGGAGCAGTACTTC. Residues: CATSESGTGAEEQYF.

The V call is TRBV7-3, the J call TRBJ1-1; the D is unclear. Trimming removed 5 bases at V and 0 bases at J, with 16 bases between. Germline V gene sequence: CDR1 SGHTA, CDR2 FQGTGA. The CDR3 extends over 16 amino acids. CDR3 in DNA: TGTGCCAGCAGCCCTCGACACGGGGATATGAACACTGAAGCTTTCTTT. Its translation: CASSPRHGDMNTEAFF.

V usage is TRBV27 and J usage is TRBJ1-2, with no clear D. V lost 0 bases and J 4 bases, leaving 12 bases between the germline ends. Germline CDR1 is MNHEY and CDR2 is SMNVEV (reference sequence). CDR3 size: 15 residues. The CDR3 nucleotides read TGTGCCAGCAGTTTATCAAAGGGAGAAGGCTATGGCTACACCTTC. Its translation: CASSLSKGEGYGYTF.

The chain has TRBV5-1 and TRBJ2-2; 9 bases are a match to TRBD1. CDR1 and CDR2 (germline): SGHRS, YFSETQ. With V trimmed by 1 base and J by 7 bases, 11 bases remained unmatched. The CDR3 has 17 amino acids. CDR3 DNA sequence: TGCGCCAGCAGCTTGTACCCCGGACAGGGGAGTGGCGGGGAGCTGTTTTTT. Protein: CASSLYPGQGSGGELFF.

The rearrangement links TRBV3-1 (or the pseudogene TRBV3-2) to TRBJ1-6, with D tentatively TRBD1 (6 bases). V was pared by 1 base and J by 7 bases, with 11 bases between. This CDR3 is 15 amino acids long. In germline, CDR1 is LGHDT, CDR2 YNNKEL (reference sequence). This CDR3 is CASSQGDIPNSPLHF. The CDR3 DNA is TGTGCCAGCAGCCAAGGGGACATCCCCAATTCACCCCTCCACTTT.

The CDR3 here is CASRQDGYRTDTQYF. The CDR3 DNA is TGCGCCAGCAGACAGGACGGCTATCGCACAGATACGCAGTATTTT. The chain is built from TRBV5-1 and TRBJ2-3; the D gene is possibly TRBD1 (5 bases). CDR1 and CDR2 from the germline V gene are SGHRS and YFSETQ. V was trimmed by 5 bases and J by 1 base, leaving 14 bases between them. The CDR3 has 15 residues. The variable domain in full, with the rest retrieved from reference TRBV5-1 and TRBJ2-3, is KAGVTQTPRYLIKTRGQQVTLSCSPISGHRSVSWYQQTPGQGLQFLFEYFSETQRNKGNFPGRFSGRQFSNSRSEMNVSTLELGDSALYLCASRQDGYRTDTQYFGPGTRLTVL.

This clone was seen just once. This sequence joins TRBV27 and TRBJ2-1; tentatively, D is TRBD2 (7 bases). Germline assignment: CDR1 MNHEY and CDR2 SMNVEV (reference sequence). V was trimmed by 8 bases and J by 0 bases, leaving 17 bases between them. The CDR3 runs 16 residues. The CDR3 loop is CASLGGRPSSYNEQFF. The DNA of the CDR3 is TGTGCCAGCCTCGGGGGGCGGCCGAGCTCCTACAATGAGCAGTTCTTC.

This clone was seen once. This chain uses TRBV7-9 with TRBJ2-3; perhaps TRBD1 as D (6 bases). The germline V and J ends were trimmed by 5 bases and 3 bases, with 15 bases remaining between them. Germline CDR1 is SEHNR and CDR2 is FQNEAQ (reference sequence). This CDR3 has 15 amino acids. CDR3 amino acids: CASSPPGARTDTQYF. CDR3 DNA: TGTGCCAGCAGCCCCCCAGGGGCGAGAACAGATACGCAGTATTTT.